These 9 T cell receptor beta chains were sequenced from one sample in a study of metastatic and nonmetastatic thyroid tumors. Each patient went into thyroid surgery without having received any treatment. With MiXCR, TCRdb reprocessed the PCR reads. The sample gives fewer than 4,500 clones, approximately 23% of which show up once; 10% is in the top ten. The specimen sequenced was tumor tissue. The origin of the receptors is a male donor with papillary thyroid cancer or a benign thyroid nodule (not recorded which). Some clones in this sample may be carry-over from other donors' samples.

This clone is medium-sized in the sample. V usage is TRBV20-1 and J usage is TRBJ2-7, with TRBD1 as a possible D gene (5 bases). V lost 3 bases, J lost 6 bases, and 18 bases lay in between. Germline CDR1 and CDR2: DFQATT and SNEGSKA (reference sequence). This CDR3 spans 14 amino acids. The CDR3: CSARPRLRRGEQYF. The CDR3 coding sequence is TGCAGTGCTAGGCCCCGGCTTAGAAGGGGCGAGCAGTACTTC.

The CDR3 DNA follows: TGTGCCAGCAGTTACAGACCTGATGGGGCTCAGCCCCAGCATTTT. It translates to CASSYRPDGAQPQHF. The chain uses TRBV6-2 or TRBV6-3 and TRBJ1-5; D perhaps matches TRBD1 (5 bases). This CDR3 has 15 amino acids. CDR1 and CDR2 (germline): MNHEY, SVGEGT. Trimming cost V 2 bases and J 6 bases, with 14 bases left between them.

The table lists this clone with many counts. The V and J genes are TRBV27 and TRBJ2-7; 7 nucleotides agree with TRBD1. Germline V gene sequence: CDR1 MNHEY, CDR2 SMNVEV (reference sequence). The trim removed 6 bases at V and 0 bases at J, leaving 5 bases unmatched. The CDR3 is 14 amino acids. DNA of the CDR3: TGTGCCAGCAGCTCCGGGACAGCCTCCTACGAGCAGTACTTC. Residues: CASSSGTASYEQYF.

This clone was counted between two and nine times. In DNA form, the CDR3 reads TGTGCCAGCAGCTTGAAACAGACTGGGAATTCACCCCTCCACTTT. It encodes CASSLKQTGNSPLHF. The gene calls are TRBV6-1 and TRBJ1-6; no clear D. Between the trimmed V and J ends, which lost 6 bases and 7 bases, there was a span of 16 bases. Germline lookup yields CDR1 MNHNS and CDR2 SASEGT. The CDR3 is made up of 15 amino acids.

The gene calls are TRBV24-1 and TRBJ2-7; possible D gene TRBD1, 5 bases. Germline V CDR1 and CDR2: KGHDR, SFDVKD. This CDR3 contains 14 residues. V lost 3 bases and J 0 bases, leaving 8 bases between the germline ends. The CDR3 region has the DNA TGTGCCACCAGTGATAGGACAACCTCCTACGAGCAGTACTTC. This translates into CATSDRTTSYEQYF.

A remark on this clone: Other DNA sequences in the same sample also yield this CDR3. The chain combines TRBV20-1 with TRBJ2-1; 9 bases map to TRBD2. CDR1 and CDR2 from the germline V gene are DFQATT and SNEGSKA (reference sequence). This CDR3 region has 15 residues. J gave up 3 bases and V 4 bases, and 7 bases lay outside the gene matches. CDR3 sequence: CSAKPRTSVYNEQFF. Here the CDR3 DNA reads TGCAGTGCTAAGCCCCGGACTAGCGTCTACAATGAGCAGTTCTTC.

The chain carries TRBV2 and TRBJ2-7; tentative D call: TRBD2 (5 bases). V was clipped by 7 bases and J by 4 bases, with 14 bases between them. CDR3 length: 13 amino acids. From germline, CDR1 is SNHLY and CDR2 FYNNEI. For the CDR3, the DNA is TGTGCCAGCACCCTGCGGGTCCTTTACGAGCAGTACTTC. This sequence encodes CASTLRVLYEQYF.

This clone is large by share. This chain joins TRBV6-1 and TRBJ1-2; D is possibly TRBD1 (6 bases). The CDR3 loop spans 14 amino acids. The germline gives CDR1 MNHNS, CDR2 SASEGT. V was cut by 1 base and J by 7 bases, with 13 bases left in between. CDR3 region: CASSEVGRGVGYTF. The CDR3 nucleotides are TGTGCCAGCAGTGAAGTGGGCAGGGGAGTTGGCTACACCTTC.

The genes are TRBV7-9 and TRBJ2-7, with D tentatively TRBD1 or TRBD2 (5 bases each). The ends were cut back, 5 bases at V and 7 bases at J, with 15 bases in the middle. Looked up from germline, CDR1 is SEHNR and CDR2 is FQNEAQ (reference sequence). The CDR3 covers 13 residues. The CDR3 DNA is TGTGCCAGCAGCCTAGAGGGGTTAGGGGAGCAGTACTTC. This codes for CASSLEGLGEQYF. Combining the CDR3 with reference TRBV7-9 and TRBJ2-7 gives the whole variable domain DTGVSQNPRHKITKRGQNVTFRCDPISEHNRLYWYRQTLGQGPEFLTYFQNEAQLEKSRLLSDRFSAERPKGSFSTLEIQRTEQGDSAMYLCASSLEGLGEQYFGPGTRLTVT.